The 22 T cell receptor beta chains given below trace back to one sample, sequenced in a study of T cells in Graves' hyperthyroidism and ophthalmopathy. Amplification yielded TCR beta CDR3 regions, with RNA transcripts as the source. During a first-round RT-PCR of the TCR CDR3, the HTBI primer set was used. TCRdb fed the multiplex PCR reads into MiXCR, producing one record per CDR3 protein. The repertoire holds about 500,000 distinct CDR3 sequences, more than 15% seen once, with approximately 32% in the top ten. The sequencing sample was made of blood. The receptors derive from a woman aged 25 to 39 with Graves' ophthalmopathy.

This clonotype has a count of ten or more. This chain uses TRBV5-1 with TRBJ2-7; no reliable D call. This CDR3 region has 12 residues. V lost 4 bases and J lost 6, with 11 bases in between. CDR1 and CDR2 (germline): SGHRS, YFSETQ. CDR3 in amino acids: CASSLDSSEQYF. As DNA, the CDR3 is TGCGCCAGCAGCCTCGATTCCAGCGAGCAGTACTTC.

This clonotype has a handful of counts. The rearrangement links TRBV15 to TRBJ2-7; D may correspond to TRBD1 or TRBD2 (5 bases each). This CDR3 spans 15 amino acids. The V end lost 4 bases, the J end lost 2 bases, and 15 bases lay between the germline ends. Germline CDR1 reads LNHNV; CDR2 reads YYDKDF (reference sequence). Here the CDR3 DNA reads TGTGCCACCAGCAAAGGGTCGGGACGCCCCTACGAGCAGTACTTC. Translated: CATSKGSGRPYEQYF.

This clonotype was picked up many times. This chain joins TRBV12-3 or TRBV12-4 and TRBJ2-1; tentatively, D is TRBD2 (5 bases). The length of the CDR3 is 16 residues. Trimming cost V 5 bases and J 5 bases, with 19 bases left between them. In nucleotides, the CDR3 is TGTGCCAGCAGTCCGAGAGGGCATAAAGCCAACAATGAGCAGTTCTTC. Its translation is CASSPRGHKANNEQFF.

The genes are TRBV6-2 or TRBV6-3 and TRBJ2-7; D gene uncertain. The CDR3 loop spans 12 amino acids. Germline V gene lookup returns CDR1 MNHEY and CDR2 SVGEGT. Trimming left V 7 bases short and J 3 bases short, with 10 bases between. The CDR3 is CASTTYLYEQYF. CDR3 sequence (DNA): TGTGCCAGCACCACTTACCTCTACGAGCAGTACTTC.

At least ten counts were recorded for this clonotype. The V call is TRBV5-1, the J call TRBJ2-7; 8 bases fit TRBD1. Trimming removed 4 bases from V and 7 bases from J; junction bases left unmatched: 10. Per germline, CDR1 SGHRS and CDR2 YFSETQ. The CDR3 extends over 14 amino acids. The CDR3 is CASSIGTGSEEQYF. CDR3 DNA sequence: TGCGCCAGCAGCATCGGGACAGGCTCGGAAGAGCAGTACTTC.

The rearrangement uses TRBV30 and TRBJ1-2; D is ambiguous. This CDR3 region has 13 residues. Per germline, CDR1 GTSNPN and CDR2 SVGIG (reference sequence). CDR3 region: CLGERSGWDGYTF. CDR3 bases: TGTCTGGGCGAGCGTTCGGGGTGGGATGGCTACACCTTC.

Only a few counts were recorded for this clonotype. This chain connects TRBV19 to TRBJ2-5, with 7 bases matching TRBD2. Germline loops: CDR1 LNHDA, CDR2 SQIVND (reference sequence). Unmatched junction bases numbered 12, after V lost 6 bases and J lost 5 bases. The CDR3 has 15 residues. CDR3 residues: CASRDSLGGSETQYF. The CDR3, as DNA: TGTGCCAGTAGAGATAGCCTTGGCGGGAGCGAGACCCAGTACTTC.

This chain links TRBV7-9 with TRBJ2-3; 10 nucleotides match TRBD1. Unmatched junction bases numbered 8, after V lost 11 bases and J lost 6 bases. The V gene's germline CDR1 is SEHNR and CDR2 FQNEAQ (reference sequence). The CDR3 has 13 amino acids. The CDR3 nucleotides are TGTGCCGCATTGGACAGGGGGTATGATACGCAGTATTTT. As protein: CAALDRGYDTQYF.

This clonotype was recorded at least ten times. The chain uses TRBV6-1 and TRBJ1-3, with a weak D call TRBD1 (6 bases). CDR3 length: 16 residues. Germline lookup yields CDR1 MNHNS and CDR2 SASEGT. V lost 0 bases and J lost 2, with 11 bases in between. The DNA of the CDR3 is TGTGCCAGCAGTGAAGCGGGACACTCTACTGGAAACACCATATATTTT. Translating it yields CASSEAGHSTGNTIYF.

V usage is TRBV28 and J usage is TRBJ1-1, with D perhaps matching TRBD1 (6 bases). The V end lost 7 bases, the J end lost 6 bases, and 21 bases lay between the germline ends. Germline CDR1 reads MDHEN; CDR2 reads SYDVKM. The CDR3 contains 15 residues. The CDR3 coding sequence is TGTGCCAGCATCATGGGGGGGGGCAGTCAGCCTGAAGCTTTCTTT. The encoded protein is CASIMGGGSQPEAFF.

This clonotype appeared many times. DNA for the CDR3: TGCAGCGTGTCAGGGGCCGGGGAGCTGTTTTTT. Its protein product is CSVSGAGELFF. The rearrangement uses TRBV29-1 and TRBJ2-2; tentatively, D is TRBD1 (6 bases). V was trimmed by 6 bases and J by 6 bases, leaving 8 bases between them. Germline assignment: CDR1 SQVTM and CDR2 ANQGSEA. There are 11 residues in the CDR3.

V gene TRBV6-1 combines with J gene TRBJ2-2, with no clear D. Germline V gives CDR1 MNHNS, CDR2 SASEGT. This CDR3 is built from 13 residues. Trimming left V 3 bases short and J 2 bases short, with 4 bases between. CDR3 sequence: CASSDINTGELFF. The DNA of the CDR3 is TGTGCCAGCAGTGATATTAACACCGGGGAGCTGTTTTTT.

This clonotype came up a few times. V usage is TRBV5-1 and J usage is TRBJ2-5; D is undetermined. The CDR3 spans 16 residues. Germline V gene sequence: CDR1 SGHRS, CDR2 YFSETQ. Deletions cut 3 bases from V and 1 base from J, with 16 bases between. CDR3 region: CASSSGSQASQETQYF. CDR3 sequence (DNA): TGCGCCAGCAGCTCCGGAAGTCAGGCCAGCCAAGAGACCCAGTACTTC.

This clonotype has a handful of counts. The chain is built from TRBV7-2 and TRBJ2-2; no clear D gene. The V end lost 3 bases, the J end lost 3 bases, and 17 bases lay between the germline ends. This CDR3 is 17 amino acids long. Germline V gene lookup returns CDR1 SGHTA and CDR2 FQGNSA. The CDR3 nucleotides are TGTGCCAGCAGCTTGAATCCGCCGGGCGTCGACACCGGGGAGCTGTTTTTT. Residues: CASSLNPPGVDTGELFF.

The sample holds many counts of this clonotype. Written as DNA, the CDR3 is TGTGCCAGCAGCTTAGAGGGGTCAGAGATAGATACGCAGTATTTT. Translation: CASSLEGSEIDTQYF. V gene TRBV11-2 combines with J gene TRBJ2-3; D not resolved. V lost 0 bases and J 5 bases, leaving 12 bases between the germline ends. CDR1 SGHAT and CDR2 FQNNGV come from the germline V gene. The CDR3 loop spans 15 amino acids. Looking up the rest from reference TRBV11-2 and TRBJ2-3 gives the full variable domain: EAGVAQSPRYKIIEKRQSVAFWCNPISGHATLYWYQQILGQGPKLLIQFQNNGVVDDSQLPKDRFSAERLKGVDSTLKIQPAKLEDSAVYLCASSLEGSEIDTQYFGPGTRLTVL.

This clonotype was seen at least ten times. This rearrangement joins TRBV11-2 to TRBJ1-4; no definite D call. CDR1 SGHAT and CDR2 FQNNGV come from the germline V gene. The CDR3 has 12 residues. V gave up 5 bases and J gave up 3 bases, with 4 bases separating them. CDR3: CASSPSNEKLFF. In DNA, the CDR3 is TGTGCCAGCAGCCCTTCTAATGAAAAACTGTTTTTT.

The chain joins TRBV6-2 or TRBV6-3 to TRBJ2-7, with D perhaps assigned TRBD1 or TRBD2 (6 bases each). V shed 7 bases and J shed 3 bases, with 16 bases lying between them. The CDR3 consists of 14 residues. Germline CDR1 MNHEY, CDR2 SVGEGT. This CDR3 is CASTVGGPNYEQYF. The CDR3 DNA is TGTGCCAGCACTGTTGGGGGGCCCAACTACGAGCAGTACTTC.

The CDR3 reads CASSFARGGHTIYF. The DNA for the CDR3 is TGTGCCAGCAGTTTTGCGCGGGGAGGGCACACCATATATTTT. The chain joins TRBV12-3 or TRBV12-4 to TRBJ1-3; D call uncertain. This CDR3 contains 14 residues. Trimming took 3 bases from V and 8 from J, leaving 14 bases between them.

This clonotype turned up a few times. The chain is built from TRBV20-1 and TRBJ1-6; D ambiguous. Germline V CDR1 and CDR2: DFQATT, SNEGSKA (reference sequence). V gave up 2 bases and J gave up 8 bases, with 13 bases separating them. The CDR3 consists of 14 residues. CDR3 sequence reads: CSARSGVGYSPLHF. The DNA for the CDR3 is TGCAGTGCTAGATCCGGTGTTGGGTATTCACCCCTCCACTTT.

This clonotype was counted many times. This chain links TRBV12-3 or TRBV12-4 with TRBJ2-7; D is possibly TRBD1 (5 bases). This CDR3 has 15 amino acids. V was trimmed by 0 bases and J by 2 bases, leaving 11 bases between them. CDR3 amino acids: CASSLARREPYEQYF. In nucleotides, the CDR3 is TGTGCCAGCAGTTTAGCGCGCAGGGAACCCTACGAGCAGTACTTC.

This clonotype was observed many times. This chain connects TRBV30 to TRBJ2-5; D ambiguous. V was shortened by 5 bases and J by 6 bases, with 10 bases between the two germline ends. Germline V gene lookup returns CDR1 GTSNPN and CDR2 SVGIG (reference sequence). The CDR3 runs to 11 residues. The CDR3 protein is CAWSSSQTQYF. The DNA for the CDR3 is TGTGCCTGGTCGTCCTCCCAGACCCAGTACTTC. The full variable domain, with the rest looked up from reference TRBV30 and TRBJ2-5, is SQTIHQWPATLVQPVGSPLSLECTVEGTSNPNLYWYRQAAGRGLQLLFYSVGIGQISSEVPQNLSASRPQDRQFILSSKKLLLSDSGFYLCAWSSSQTQYFGPGTRLLVL.

This chain uses TRBV28 with TRBJ2-3; D not certain. Germline V lookup: CDR1 MDHEN, CDR2 SYDVKM. V was clipped by 9 bases and J by 6 bases, with 13 bases between them. The CDR3 length is 12 residues. This CDR3 is CASRLDFDTQYF. The CDR3 coding sequence is TGTGCCAGTAGGCTAGATTTCGATACGCAGTATTTT. Complete variable domain (other parts from reference TRBV28 and TRBJ2-3): DVKVTQSSRYLVKRTGEKVFLECVQDMDHENMFWYRQDPGLGLRLIYFSYDVKMKEKGDIPEGYSVSREKKERFSLILESASTNQTSMYLCASRLDFDTQYFGPGTRLTVL.